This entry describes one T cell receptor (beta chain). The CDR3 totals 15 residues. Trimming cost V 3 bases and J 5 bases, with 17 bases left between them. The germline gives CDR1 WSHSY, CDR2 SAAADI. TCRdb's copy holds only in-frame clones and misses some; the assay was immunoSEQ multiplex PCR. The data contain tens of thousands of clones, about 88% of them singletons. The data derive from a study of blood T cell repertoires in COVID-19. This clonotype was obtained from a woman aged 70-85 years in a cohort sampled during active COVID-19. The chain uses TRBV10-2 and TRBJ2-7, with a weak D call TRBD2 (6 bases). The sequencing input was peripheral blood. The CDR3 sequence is CASSERVAAFHEQYF. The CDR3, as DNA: TGCGCCAGCAGTGAAAGAGTAGCGGCGTTTCACGAGCAGTACTTC.